This TCR beta chain is drawn from a study of blood T cell repertoires in COVID-19. Overall study: Donors in the United States, Italy and Spain gave samples during acute or convalescent COVID-19. Sample material is recorded as cDNA or gDNA derived from T cells, B-cell-depleted T cells, or PBMCs.

The CDR3 has 15 amino acids. Germline V gives CDR1 SNHLY, CDR2 FYNNEI. Germline trimming cut 5 bases from V and 1 base from J; bases unmatched to any gene: 5. Measured with immunoSEQ multiplex PCR; TCRdb has only the in-frame clones, and not every one. The sample holds around 160,000 clones; 88% are singletons and the top ten take about 2.3%. The V gene is TRBV2, the J gene TRBJ2-3, with TRBD2 matching over 8 bases. The TCR was taken from a human donor in a cohort sampled during active COVID-19. Sequencing was carried out using peripheral blood. In nucleotides, the CDR3 is TGTGCCAGCAGTCCCAGCGGGGGAGGCACAGATACGCAGTATTTT. This gives the protein CASSPSGGGTDTQYF.